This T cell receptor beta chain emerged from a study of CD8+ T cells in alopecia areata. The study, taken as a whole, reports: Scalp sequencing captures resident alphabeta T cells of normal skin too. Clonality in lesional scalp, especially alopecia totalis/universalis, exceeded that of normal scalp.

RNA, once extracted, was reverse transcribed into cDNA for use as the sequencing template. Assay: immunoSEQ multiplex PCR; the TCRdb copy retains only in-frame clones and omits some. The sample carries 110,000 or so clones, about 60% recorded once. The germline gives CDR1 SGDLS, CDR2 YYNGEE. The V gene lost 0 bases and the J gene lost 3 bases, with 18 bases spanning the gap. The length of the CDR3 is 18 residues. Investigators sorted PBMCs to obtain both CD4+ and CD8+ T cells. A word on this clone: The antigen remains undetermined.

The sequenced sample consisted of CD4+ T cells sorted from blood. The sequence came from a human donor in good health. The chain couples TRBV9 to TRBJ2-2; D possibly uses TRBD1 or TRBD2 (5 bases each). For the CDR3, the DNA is TGTGCCAGCAGCGTAGAGGGGCAAACAGGAGCGGACACCGGGGAGCTGTTTTTT. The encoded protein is CASSVEGQTGADTGELFF.